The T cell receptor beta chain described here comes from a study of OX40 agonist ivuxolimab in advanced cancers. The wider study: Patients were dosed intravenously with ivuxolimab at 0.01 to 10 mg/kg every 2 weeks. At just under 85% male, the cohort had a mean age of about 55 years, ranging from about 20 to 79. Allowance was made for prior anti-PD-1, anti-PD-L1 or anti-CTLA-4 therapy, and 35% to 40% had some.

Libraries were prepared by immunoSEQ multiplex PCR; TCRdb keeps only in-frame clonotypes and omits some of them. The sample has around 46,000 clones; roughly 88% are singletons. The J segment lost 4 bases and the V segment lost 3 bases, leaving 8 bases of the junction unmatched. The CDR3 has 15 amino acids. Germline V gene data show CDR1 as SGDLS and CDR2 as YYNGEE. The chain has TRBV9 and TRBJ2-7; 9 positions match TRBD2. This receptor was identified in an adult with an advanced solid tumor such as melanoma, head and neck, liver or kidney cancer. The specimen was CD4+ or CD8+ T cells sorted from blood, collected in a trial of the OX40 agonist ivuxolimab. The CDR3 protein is CASSAVSGSVYEQYF. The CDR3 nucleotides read TGTGCCAGCAGCGCCGTTAGCGGGAGCGTATACGAGCAGTACTTC.